This T cell receptor (beta chain) comes out of a study of OX40 agonist ivuxolimab in advanced cancers. Study in general: Age averaged around 54 years (range roughly 20 to 90), and more than 80% were male. Overall study results and limits: Both blood CD4+ and CD8+ T cells showed clonal growth by week 6 at 0.1 to 3.0 mg/kg. Those patients achieving a partial response at 0.1-3.0 mg/kg showed among the lowest clonal expansion.

Concerning this clone: Its antigen remains unidentified.

The repertoire was sequenced with immunoSEQ multiplex PCR; TCRdb's copy has only in-frame clones and lacks some. The sample lists about 76,000 clones; roughly 91% were seen once. The specimen was CD4+ or CD8+ T cells sorted from blood, collected in a trial of the OX40 agonist ivuxolimab. The clonotype comes from an adult with an advanced solid tumor such as melanoma, head and neck, liver or kidney cancer.

CDR3 in amino acids: CASSNGFETQYF. The DNA of the CDR3 is TGTGCCAGCAGTAACGGCTTTGAGACCCAGTACTTC. The chain couples TRBV27 to TRBJ2-5; no reliable D call. Trimming pared 5 bases from V and 5 bases from J, leaving 9 bases between. In germline, CDR1 is MNHEY, CDR2 SMNVEV (reference sequence). This CDR3 spans 12 amino acids.